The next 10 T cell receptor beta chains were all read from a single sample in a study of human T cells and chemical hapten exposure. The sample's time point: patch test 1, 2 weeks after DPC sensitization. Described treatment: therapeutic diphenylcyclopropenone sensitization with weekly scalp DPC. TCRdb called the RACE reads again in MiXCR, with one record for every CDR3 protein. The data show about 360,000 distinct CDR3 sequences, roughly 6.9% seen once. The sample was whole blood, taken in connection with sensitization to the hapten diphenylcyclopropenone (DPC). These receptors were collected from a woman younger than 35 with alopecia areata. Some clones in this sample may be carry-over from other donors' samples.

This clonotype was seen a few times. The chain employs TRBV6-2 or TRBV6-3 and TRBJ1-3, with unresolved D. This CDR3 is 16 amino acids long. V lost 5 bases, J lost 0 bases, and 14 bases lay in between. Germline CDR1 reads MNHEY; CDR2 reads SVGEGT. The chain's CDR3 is CASSPIGSFSGNTIYF. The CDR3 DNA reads TGTGCCAGCAGTCCCATCGGTTCCTTCTCTGGAAACACCATATATTTT.

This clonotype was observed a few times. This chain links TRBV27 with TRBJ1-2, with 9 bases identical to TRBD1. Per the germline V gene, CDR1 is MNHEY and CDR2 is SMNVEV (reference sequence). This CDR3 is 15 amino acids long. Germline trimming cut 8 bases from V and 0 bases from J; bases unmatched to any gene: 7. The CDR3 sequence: CASLPGQGANYGYTF. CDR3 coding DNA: TGTGCCAGCCTTCCGGGACAGGGAGCTAACTATGGCTACACCTTC.

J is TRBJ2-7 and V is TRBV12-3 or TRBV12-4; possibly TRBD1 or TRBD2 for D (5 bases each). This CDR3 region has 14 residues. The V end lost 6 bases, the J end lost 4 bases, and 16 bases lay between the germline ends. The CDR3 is CASSLGDLSYEQYF. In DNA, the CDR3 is TGTGCCAGCAGCCTAGGGGACCTCTCATACGAGCAGTACTTC.

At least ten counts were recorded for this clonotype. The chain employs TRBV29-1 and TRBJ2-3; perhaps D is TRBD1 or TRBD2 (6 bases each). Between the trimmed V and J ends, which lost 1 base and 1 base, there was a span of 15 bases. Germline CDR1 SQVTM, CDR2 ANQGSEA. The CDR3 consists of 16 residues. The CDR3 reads CSVEGGASPRTDTQYF. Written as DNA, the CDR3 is TGCAGCGTTGAAGGGGGGGCTTCTCCTCGCACAGATACGCAGTATTTT.

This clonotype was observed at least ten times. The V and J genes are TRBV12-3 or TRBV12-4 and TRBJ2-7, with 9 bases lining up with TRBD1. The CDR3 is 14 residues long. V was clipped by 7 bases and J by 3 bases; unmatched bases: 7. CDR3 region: CASNQGQGNYEQYF. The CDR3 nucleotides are TGTGCCAGCAACCAAGGACAGGGGAACTACGAGCAGTACTTC.

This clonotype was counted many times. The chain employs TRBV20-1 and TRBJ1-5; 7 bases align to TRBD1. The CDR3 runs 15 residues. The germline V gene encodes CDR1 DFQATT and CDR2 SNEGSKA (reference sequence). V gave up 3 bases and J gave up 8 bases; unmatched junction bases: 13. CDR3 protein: CSASEGAEGIEPQHF. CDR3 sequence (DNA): TGCAGTGCTAGCGAGGGGGCGGAGGGGATAGAGCCCCAGCATTTT.

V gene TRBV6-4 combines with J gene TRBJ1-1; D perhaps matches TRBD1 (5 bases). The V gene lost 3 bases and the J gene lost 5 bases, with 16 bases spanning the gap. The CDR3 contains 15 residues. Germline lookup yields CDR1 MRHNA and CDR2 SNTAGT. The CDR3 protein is CASSEFGQGGTEAFF. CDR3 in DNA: TGTGCCAGCAGTGAGTTTGGGCAGGGCGGTACTGAAGCTTTCTTT.

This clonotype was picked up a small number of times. Written as DNA, the CDR3 is TGTGCCAGCAGACGGACAGGGGACTCACCCCTCCACTTT. This sequence encodes CASRRTGDSPLHF. This chain uses TRBV28 with TRBJ1-6; 9 bases line up with TRBD1. Trimming at V came to 6 bases and at J to 10 bases, leaving 4 bases not matched to a gene. The CDR3 sequence is 13 residues long. Germline lookup yields CDR1 MDHEN and CDR2 SYDVKM.

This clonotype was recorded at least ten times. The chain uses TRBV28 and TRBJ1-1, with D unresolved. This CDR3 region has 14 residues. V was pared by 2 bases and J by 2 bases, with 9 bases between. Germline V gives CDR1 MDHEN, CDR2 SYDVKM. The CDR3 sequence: CASSLHGPNTEAFF. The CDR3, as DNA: TGTGCCAGCAGTTTACACGGACCTAACACTGAAGCTTTCTTT.

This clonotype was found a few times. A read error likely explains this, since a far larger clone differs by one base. CDR3 coding DNA: TGTGCCAGCAGCTTATATGCAGATACGCAGTATTTT. Amino acid sequence: CASSLYADTQYF. The V and J genes are TRBV7-2 and TRBJ2-3; D remains unclear. The CDR3 loop spans 12 amino acids. CDR1 is SGHTA, CDR2 FQGNSA, per germline. V lost 2 bases, J lost 4 bases, and 4 bases lay in between.